This TCR beta chain originates from a study of T-cell reconstitution after alpha-beta-depleted transplantation in children. The CDR3 is made up of 15 amino acids. The germline gives CDR1 SGHVS, CDR2 FQNEAQ. Trimming at V came to 5 bases and at J to 2 bases, leaving 6 bases not matched to a gene. This clonotype was recorded a few times. TCRbeta library preparation incorporated unique molecular identifiers. TCRdb re-called the PCR reads through MiXCR, storing one row per CDR3 protein. The table lists some 390,000 distinct CDR3 sequences, around 21% of them singletons. The chain employs TRBV7-8 and TRBJ2-1; 7 bases are shared with TRBD2. The receptor was derived from a human donor who donated a stem cell graft to a child with acute myeloid leukemia. This sample comprised PBMCs from the stem cell graft donor, obtained from the stem cell graft. This chain's CDR3 is CASSHSGTAYNEQFF. The CDR3 DNA reads TGTGCCAGCAGCCACAGCGGGACTGCCTACAATGAGCAGTTCTTC. The variable domain in full, with the rest retrieved from reference TRBV7-8 and TRBJ2-1, is GAGVSQSPRYKVAKRGQDVALRCDPISGHVSLFWYQQALGQGPEFLTYFQNEAQLDKSGLPSDRFFAERPEGSVSTLKIQRTQQEDSAVYLCASSHSGTAYNEQFFGPGTRLTVL.